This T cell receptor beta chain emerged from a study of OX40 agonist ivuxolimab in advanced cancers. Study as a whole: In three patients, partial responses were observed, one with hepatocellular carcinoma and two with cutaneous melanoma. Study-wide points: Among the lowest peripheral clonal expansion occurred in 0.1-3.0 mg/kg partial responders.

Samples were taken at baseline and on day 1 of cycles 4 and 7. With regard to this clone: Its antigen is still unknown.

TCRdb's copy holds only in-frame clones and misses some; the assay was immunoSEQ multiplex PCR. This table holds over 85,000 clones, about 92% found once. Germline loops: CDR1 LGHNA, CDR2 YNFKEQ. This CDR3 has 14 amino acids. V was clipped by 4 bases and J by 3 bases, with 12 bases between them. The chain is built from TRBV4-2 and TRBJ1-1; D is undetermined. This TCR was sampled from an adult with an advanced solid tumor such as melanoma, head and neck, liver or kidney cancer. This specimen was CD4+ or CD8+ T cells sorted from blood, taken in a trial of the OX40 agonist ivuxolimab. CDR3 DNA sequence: TGTGCCAGCAGCCTCCCTTTTGGGGACACTGAAGCTTTCTTT. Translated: CASSLPFGDTEAFF.